One sample yielded the 23 T cell receptor beta chains listed below, sequenced in a study of T-cell memory formation after mild COVID-19. A single record per CDR3 protein comes from TCRdb applying MiXCR to the 5' RACE reads. This table holds about 300,000 distinct CDR3 sequences, roughly 21% found once. Sequencing was carried out using PBMCs or a T cell subset sorted from them (not recorded which). These receptors were obtained from a man between 18 and 29 years old who had mild COVID-19 (a few samples of this study predate the infection). Cell type and time point are not known.

The chain has TRBV6-5 and TRBJ2-1; TRBD2 is a possible D gene (7 bases). V was shortened by 6 bases and J by 9 bases, with 18 bases between the two germline ends. The germline gives CDR1 MNHEY, CDR2 SVGAGI. The CDR3 sequence is 14 residues long. DNA of the CDR3: TGTGCCAGCAGCTACGGGGGGCCCCCCCCTGAGCAGTTCTTC. Protein sequence: CASSYGGPPPEQFF.

The J gene is TRBJ2-3, the V gene TRBV9; tentatively, D is TRBD1 (6 bases). CDR3 size: 15 residues. CDR1 SGDLS and CDR2 YYNGEE come from the germline V gene. The germline V and J ends were trimmed by 1 base and 1 base, with 10 bases remaining between them. The CDR3 DNA follows: TGTGCCAGCAGCGTACAGGGGTCGGGCACAGATACGCAGTATTTT. Residues: CASSVQGSGTDTQYF.

In its sample, this clonotype was seen a few times. This chain joins TRBV20-1 and TRBJ2-7; the match to TRBD2 covers 10 bases. The V gene end was trimmed by 5 bases and the J gene end by 3 bases; junction bases not matched to a gene: 7. Germline-derived CDR1 and CDR2 are DFQATT and SNEGSKA (reference sequence). CDR3 length equals 14 residues. Here the CDR3 reads CSAYSGGLVYEQYF. In DNA, the CDR3 is TGCAGTGCTTATAGCGGGGGGCTAGTCTACGAGCAGTACTTC.

This chain connects TRBV5-1 to TRBJ1-2; no firm D call. The V gene lost 4 bases and the J gene lost 6 bases, with 19 bases spanning the gap. This CDR3 comprises 15 residues. Germline loops: CDR1 SGHRS, CDR2 YFSETQ. CDR3 sequence (DNA): TGCGCCAGCAGCATTGAGTGGCAGGCCCTTGATGGCTACACCTTC. It encodes CASSIEWQALDGYTF.

This chain connects TRBV12-3 or TRBV12-4 to TRBJ1-1; D gene uncertain. The CDR3 runs 14 residues. V gave up 5 bases and J gave up 4 bases, with 14 bases separating them. CDR3 protein: CASSIGGWGTEAFF. CDR3 DNA sequence: TGTGCCAGCAGTATAGGAGGTTGGGGCACTGAAGCTTTCTTT.

V is TRBV4-3 and J is TRBJ2-4; a weak D match, TRBD1 (5 bases). Trimming stripped 1 base from V and 7 bases from J, with 14 bases between. This CDR3 has 15 amino acids. Germline CDR1 reads LGHNA; CDR2 reads YSLEER. This CDR3 is CASSQGTPIGNIQYF. Here the CDR3 DNA reads TGCGCCAGCAGCCAAGGGACACCAATCGGGAACATTCAGTACTTC.

J is TRBJ2-7 and V is TRBV18; no firm D call. CDR3 size: 12 residues. CDR1 and CDR2 (germline): KGHSH, LQKENI. Trimming took off 6 bases at V and 4 bases at J, with 10 bases between the two ends. Here the CDR3 DNA reads TGTGCCAGCTCGGCCGACACTTACGAGCAGTACGTC. Amino acid sequence: CASSADTYEQYV.

This clonotype was counted between two and nine times. The chain has TRBV5-1 and TRBJ1-1; D ambiguous. The CDR3 loop spans 14 amino acids. Per germline, CDR1 SGHRS and CDR2 YFSETQ. Deletions cut 2 bases from V and 1 base from J, with 9 bases between. The CDR3 region has the DNA TGCGCCAGCAGCTTCACGACACCGAACACTGAAGCTTTCTTT. This translates into CASSFTTPNTEAFF.

This clonotype was seen at least ten times. This chain joins TRBV7-3 and TRBJ2-1; either TRBD1 or TRBD2 may supply D (6 bases each). This CDR3 comprises 13 residues. Germline loops: CDR1 SGHTA, CDR2 FQGTGA. V lost 3 bases to trimming and J lost 6 bases, with 9 bases between them. CDR3: CASSFGGGNEQFF. CDR3 nucleotide sequence: TGTGCCAGCAGCTTCGGAGGGGGCAATGAGCAGTTCTTC.

This clonotype was counted a few times. This rearrangement joins TRBV11-2 to TRBJ2-7; D call uncertain. The CDR3 runs to 14 residues. From germline, CDR1 is SGHAT and CDR2 FQNNGV. Deletions cut 5 bases from V and 2 bases from J, with 13 bases between. This CDR3 is CASSPRAGTYEQYF. The CDR3 DNA sequence: TGTGCCAGCAGCCCACGGGCAGGCACCTACGAGCAGTACTTC.

The sample holds a few counts of this clonotype. The rearrangement joins TRBV24-1 to TRBJ2-3; 7 bases match TRBD2. J was trimmed by 5 bases and V by 3 bases; bases with no gene match: 7. CDR1 is KGHDR, CDR2 SFDVKD, per germline. The CDR3 spans 15 residues. The CDR3 region is CATSDPGGSGDTQYF. The CDR3 DNA sequence: TGTGCCACCAGTGATCCGGGGGGATCGGGAGATACGCAGTATTTT.

As concerns this clonotype: The junction and the germline gene differ at one end; a read error may be behind it. The V gene is TRBV5-1, the J gene TRBJ1-1; 8 bases match TRBD1. The CDR3 sequence is 14 residues long. The germline V gene has CDR1 SGHRS and CDR2 YFSETQ. Written as DNA, the CDR3 is TGCGCCAGCTGCTTCGGACAGGGCGTGACTGAAGCTTTCTTT. Translating it yields CASCFGQGVTEAFF.

As regards this clonotype: With a much larger clone just one base away, this may be a read error. This chain links TRBV7-9 with TRBJ1-3; D gene unclear. Germline loops: CDR1 SEHNR, CDR2 FQNEAQ (reference sequence). V lost 1 base and J 0 bases, leaving 7 bases between the germline ends. The CDR3 sequence is 15 residues long. The CDR3 bases are TGTGCCAGCAGCTTAGTGACGGGCTCTGGAAACACCATATATTTT. This translates into CASSLVTGSGNTIYF.

In this sample, this clonotype turned up a few times. The V gene is TRBV12-3 or TRBV12-4, the J gene TRBJ1-5; 10 positions match TRBD1. CDR3 length equals 15 residues. The V gene end was trimmed by 6 bases and the J gene end by 1 base; junction bases not matched to a gene: 3. CDR3: CASRDRGQSNQPQHF. Written as DNA, the CDR3 is TGTGCCAGCAGAGACAGGGGGCAGAGCAATCAGCCCCAGCATTTT.

This clonotype was picked up a small number of times. V is TRBV30 and J is TRBJ1-1, with D possibly matching TRBD1 (5 bases). CDR3 length: 11 amino acids. Per germline, CDR1 GTSNPN and CDR2 SVGIG (reference sequence). The CDR3 bases are TGTGCGTTGGGGGGGAACACTGAAGCTTTCTTT. Amino acid sequence: CALGGNTEAFF.

The chain joins TRBV5-1 to TRBJ1-5; TRBD1 agrees at 7 bases. Germline CDR1 is SGHRS and CDR2 is YFSETQ. The CDR3 loop spans 14 amino acids. J gave up 6 bases and V 2 bases, and 5 bases lay outside the gene matches. The CDR3 nucleotides are TGCGCCAGCAGCTTCACAGGGGTGGGTCAGCCCCAGCATTTT. This gives the protein CASSFTGVGQPQHF.

The chain has TRBV4-2 and TRBJ1-6; D unresolved. V lost 0 bases, J lost 2 bases, and 14 bases lay in between. The CDR3 sequence is 18 residues long. Germline values: CDR1 LGHNA, CDR2 YNFKEQ. The CDR3 nucleotides are TGTGCCAGCAGCCAAGATAGTAGAGGGCAGACCTATAATTCACCCCTCCACTTT. Translated: CASSQDSRGQTYNSPLHF.

The sample holds a few counts of this clonotype. V gene TRBV5-5 combines with J gene TRBJ2-7, with D hard to call. The CDR3 contains 14 residues. V was clipped by 5 bases and J by 0 bases, with 12 bases between them. The V gene's germline CDR1 is SGHKS and CDR2 YYEKEE (reference sequence). DNA for the CDR3: TGTGCCAGCAGACTGATGGACGGCTCCTACGAGCAGTACTTC. Amino acid sequence: CASRLMDGSYEQYF.

The J gene is TRBJ1-1, the V gene TRBV7-3; possible D gene TRBD1, 5 bases. The CDR3 has 14 residues. Trimming shortened V by 8 bases and J by 5 bases, and 18 bases separated the two germline ends. Germline CDR1 reads SGHTA; CDR2 reads FQGTGA. In DNA form, the CDR3 reads TGTGCCAGCGCCGCCCCCGGCCGGGGGACTGAAGCTTTCTTT. This gives the protein CASAAPGRGTEAFF.

This clonotype was seen only a few times. The rearrangement joins TRBV20-1 to TRBJ2-7, with D perhaps TRBD2 (5 bases). V was cut by 0 bases and J by 2 bases, with 14 bases left in between. This CDR3 is 15 amino acids long. Germline lookup yields CDR1 DFQATT and CDR2 SNEGSKA (reference sequence). The CDR3: CSARDLRAETYEQYF. CDR3 DNA sequence: TGCAGTGCTAGAGATCTGAGGGCAGAGACCTACGAGCAGTACTTC.

In this sample, this clonotype turned up once. The gene calls are TRBV20-1 and TRBJ2-5; TRBD1 might be the D (6 bases). Germline V CDR1 and CDR2: DFQATT, SNEGSKA (reference sequence). CDR3 size: 14 residues. V was pared by 4 bases and J by 4 bases, with 16 bases between. The CDR3 reads CSATLQGPTETQYF. Written as DNA, the CDR3 is TGCAGTGCTACATTACAGGGCCCAACAGAGACCCAGTACTTC.

This rearrangement joins TRBV20-1 to TRBJ1-1, with D possibly being TRBD1 (5 bases). The length of the CDR3 is 13 residues. CDR1 and CDR2 from the germline V gene are DFQATT and SNEGSKA (reference sequence). V was cut by 6 bases and J by 2 bases, with 13 bases left in between. CDR3 protein: CSATQGSNTEAFF. CDR3 nucleotides: TGCAGTGCCACCCAGGGCAGTAACACTGAAGCTTTCTTT.

This chain links TRBV5-1 with TRBJ1-3, with 9 nucleotides matching TRBD1. Trimming removed 2 bases from V and 0 bases from J; junction bases left unmatched: 6. The CDR3 extends over 17 amino acids. The germline V gene encodes CDR1 SGHRS and CDR2 YFSETQ. Here the CDR3 reads CASSFGTGPSSGNTIYF. The CDR3 DNA reads TGCGCCAGCAGCTTCGGGACAGGGCCGTCCTCTGGAAACACCATATATTTT.